Described below is a single T cell receptor beta chain sequence and its context. These data originate in a study of shared clonotypes between healthy human individuals. Assay: immunoSEQ multiplex PCR; the TCRdb copy retains only in-frame clones and omits some. The sample lists under 650,000 clones, 95% to 97% seen once, with roughly 0.06% in the top ten. The junction had 3 bases not matched to a gene; V was cut back by 0 bases and J by 0 bases. Germline loops: CDR1 SGHRS, CDR2 YFSETQ. This CDR3 spans 17 amino acids. This receptor was taken from a woman in her twenties or thirties in good health. Sequencing was performed on naive CD4+ T cells sorted from blood. Subset indicated: CD45RA+ positively selected. The rearrangement uses TRBV5-1 and TRBJ2-3; 11 bases line up with TRBD2. DNA for the CDR3: TGCGCCAGCAGCTTGGGGACTAGCGGGCAGAGCACAGATACGCAGTATTTT. Amino acid sequence: CASSLGTSGQSTDTQYF. The variable domain in full, completed from reference TRBV5-1 and TRBJ2-3, reads KAGVTQTPRYLIKTRGQQVTLSCSPISGHRSVSWYQQTPGQGLQFLFEYFSETQRNKGNFPGRFSGRQFSNSRSEMNVSTLELGDSALYLCASSLGTSGQSTDTQYFGPGTRLTVL.